A selection of T cell receptor beta chains follows, all from one sample in a study of response to subunit inactivated influenza vaccine. TCRdb analysed the RT-PCR reads with MiXCR anew, one entry per CDR3 protein. The sample lists roughly 780,000 distinct CDR3 sequences; approximately 17% were seen once. The sample consisted of PBMCs from blood, taken around 5 days after vaccination. The receptor source for this set is a man aged 45-60 years who received an inactivated influenza vaccine. The CDR3 runs from the conserved cysteine through the conserved F or W. D genes are given only for firm matches. Size values are once, few and many counts, or a class for expanded clones, and some rows have none.

TRBV10-3,TRBJ2-1,few,TRBD2,TGTGCCATCAGTGAGTCTGTGGGCGGGAGTACCAATGAGCAGTTCTTC,CAISESVGGSTNEQFF
TRBV14,TRBJ2-5,.,TRBD2,TGTGCCAGCAGCCAAGGAAGAACTAGCGGGAGTAGGGAGACCCAGTACTTC,CASSQGRTSGSRETQYF
TRBV5-5,TRBJ2-7,many,TRBD1,TGTGCCAGCAGCCCCCGACAGGGAGCCTACGAGCAGTACTTC,CASSPRQGAYEQYF
TRBV20-1,TRBJ1-5,many,.,TGCAGTGCTCTCTCGTCGGGGGGCAATCAGCCCCAGCATTTT,CSALSSGGNQPQHF
TRBV20-1,TRBJ1-2,many,TRBD1,TGCAGTGCTAGATTGCCGGGACAGAAGAACTATGGCTACACCTTC,CSARLPGQKNYGYTF
TRBV12-3/TRBV12-4,TRBJ2-7,.,TRBD1,TGTGCCAGCAGCGCCAGGGGGTCCTACGAGCAGTACTTC,CASSARGSYEQYF
TRBV20-1,TRBJ2-7,many,.,TGCAGTGCTAGCGGGATCTCCTACGAGCAGTACTTC,CSASGISYEQYF
TRBV25-1,TRBJ2-2,.,TRBD2,TGTGCCAGCAGTGGTCTAGCGGGGGGGCCGGGAACCGGGGAGCTGTTTTTT,CASSGLAGGPGTGELFF
TRBV28,TRBJ1-5,.,.,TGTGCCAGCGGAGGCAGGGGTGATCAGCCCCAGCATTTT,CASGGRGDQPQHF
TRBV27,TRBJ2-2,.,TRBD1,TGTGCCAGCAGTTTAGAGAGACCCCAGGGGGCTACCGGGGAGCTGTTTTTT,CASSLERPQGATGELFF
TRBV12-3/TRBV12-4,TRBJ1-2,many,.,TGTGCCAGCGAGATCGGGGAAGGCTATGGCTACACCTTC,CASEIGEGYGYTF
TRBV20-1,TRBJ1-2,.,.,TGCAGTGCAGAGAACCAGGGGCGTTATGGCTACACCTTC,CSAENQGRYGYTF
TRBV7-2,TRBJ1-6,many,TRBD1,TGTGCCAGCAGAACGACAGGGAAAGGTTCACCCCTCCACTTT,CASRTTGKGSPLHF
TRBV5-1,TRBJ2-7,.,.,TGCGCCAGCAGTTTGGAGGAACAGGGAGGGGGGGACGAGCAGTACTTC,CASSLEEQGGGDEQYF
TRBV28,TRBJ1-3,.,.,TGTGCCAGCAGCAGACGGTACACCATATATTTT,CASSRRYTIYF
TRBV5-1,TRBJ2-3,.,TRBD2,TGCGCCTCAAGGGAGGGACTAGGCACAGATACGCAGTATTTT,CASREGLGTDTQYF
TRBV7-8,TRBJ2-2,.,TRBD1,TGTGCCAGCAGCACCAGGGGGTGGGCCGCGAACACCGGGGAGCTGTTTTTT,CASSTRGWAANTGELFF
TRBV12-3/TRBV12-4,TRBJ2-5,many,TRBD1,TGTGCCAGCAGTCCCGGGACAGGAACAGAGACCCAGTACTTC,CASSPGTGTETQYF
TRBV20-1,TRBJ2-1,few,.,TGCAGTGCCGAGGGCGGGATCTCCTCCTACAATGAGCAGTTCTTC,CSAEGGISSYNEQFF
TRBV7-3,TRBJ2-2,once,.,TGTGCCAGCAGCACCCGACAGGGAGGGAACACCGGGGAGCTGTTTTTT,CASSTRQGGNTGELFF
TRBV6-1,TRBJ1-1,.,.,TGTGCCAGCAACGAACAGGGTAACACTGAAGCTTTCTTT,CASNEQGNTEAFF
TRBV2,TRBJ2-7,few,.,TGTGCCAGCAGTTTGAGCTGGTCTTGGGACTACGAGCAGTACTTC,CASSLSWSWDYEQYF
TRBV18,TRBJ2-1,.,TRBD2,TGTGCCAGCTCACCTCCGGGACTAGCGAATGAGCAGTTCTTC,CASSPPGLANEQFF